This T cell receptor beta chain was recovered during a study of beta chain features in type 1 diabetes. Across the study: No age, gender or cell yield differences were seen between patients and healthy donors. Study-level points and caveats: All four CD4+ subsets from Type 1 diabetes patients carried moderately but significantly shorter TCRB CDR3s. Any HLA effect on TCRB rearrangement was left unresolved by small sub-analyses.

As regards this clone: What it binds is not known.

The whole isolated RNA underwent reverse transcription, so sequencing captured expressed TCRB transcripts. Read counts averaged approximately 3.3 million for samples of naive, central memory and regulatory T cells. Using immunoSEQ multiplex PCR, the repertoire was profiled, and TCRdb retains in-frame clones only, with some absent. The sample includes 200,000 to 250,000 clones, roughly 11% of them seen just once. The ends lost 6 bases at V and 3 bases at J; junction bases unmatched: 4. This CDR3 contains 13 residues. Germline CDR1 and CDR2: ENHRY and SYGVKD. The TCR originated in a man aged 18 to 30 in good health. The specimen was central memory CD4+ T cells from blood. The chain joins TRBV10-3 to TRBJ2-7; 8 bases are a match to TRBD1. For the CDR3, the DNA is TGTGCCATCAGGGGGACAGGACTCTACGAGCAGTACTTC. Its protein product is CAIRGTGLYEQYF.